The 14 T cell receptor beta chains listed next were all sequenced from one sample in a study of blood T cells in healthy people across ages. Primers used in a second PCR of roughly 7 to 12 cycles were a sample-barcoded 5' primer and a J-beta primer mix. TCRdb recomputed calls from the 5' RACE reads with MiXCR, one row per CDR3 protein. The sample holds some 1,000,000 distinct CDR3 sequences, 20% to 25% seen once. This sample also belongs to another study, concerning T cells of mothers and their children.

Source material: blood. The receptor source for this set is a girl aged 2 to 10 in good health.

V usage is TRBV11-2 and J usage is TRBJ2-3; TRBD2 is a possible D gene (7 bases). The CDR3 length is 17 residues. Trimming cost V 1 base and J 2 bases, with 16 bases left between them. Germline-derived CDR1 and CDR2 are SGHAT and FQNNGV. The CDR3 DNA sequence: TGTGCCAGCAGCTTAGGAGGGCGGCGGGGGCACACAGATACGCAGTATTTT. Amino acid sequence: CASSLGGRRGHTDTQYF.

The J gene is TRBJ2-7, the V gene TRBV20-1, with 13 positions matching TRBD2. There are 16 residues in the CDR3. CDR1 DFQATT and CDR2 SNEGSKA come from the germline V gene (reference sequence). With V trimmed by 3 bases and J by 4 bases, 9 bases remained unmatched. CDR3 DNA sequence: TGCAGTGCTAGCCTCCAACTAGCGGGGGGGCCGTACGAGCAGTACTTC. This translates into CSASLQLAGGPYEQYF.

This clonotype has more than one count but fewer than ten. CDR3 loop: CATSDLAGREQYF. The CDR3 region has the DNA TGTGCCACCAGTGATTTGGCAGGTCGCGAGCAGTACTTC. The chain links TRBV24-1 to TRBJ2-7; D ambiguous. The germline V gene has CDR1 KGHDR and CDR2 SFDVKD. V was shortened by 0 bases and J by 6 bases, with 8 bases between the two germline ends. The CDR3 loop spans 13 amino acids.

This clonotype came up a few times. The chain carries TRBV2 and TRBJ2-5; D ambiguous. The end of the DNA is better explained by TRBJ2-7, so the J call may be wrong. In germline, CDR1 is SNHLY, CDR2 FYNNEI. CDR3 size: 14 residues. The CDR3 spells CASDPLRSSYEQYF. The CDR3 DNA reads TGTGCCTCCGACCCCCTCCGGAGCTCCTACGAGCAGTACTTC.

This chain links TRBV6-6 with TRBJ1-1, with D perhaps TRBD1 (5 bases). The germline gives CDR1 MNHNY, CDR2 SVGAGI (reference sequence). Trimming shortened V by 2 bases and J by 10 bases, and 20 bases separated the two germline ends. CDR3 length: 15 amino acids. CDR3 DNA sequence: TGTGCCAGCAGTTACCTCACGCAGGGCGAGGAGATAGCTTTCTTT. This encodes CASSYLTQGEEIAFF.

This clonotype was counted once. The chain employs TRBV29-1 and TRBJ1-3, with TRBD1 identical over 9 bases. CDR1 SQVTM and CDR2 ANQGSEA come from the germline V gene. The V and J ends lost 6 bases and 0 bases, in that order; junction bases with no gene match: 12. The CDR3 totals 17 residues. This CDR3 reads CSVTGTGFSNSGNTIYF. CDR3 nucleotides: TGCAGCGTCACCGGGACAGGGTTTTCCAACTCTGGAAACACCATATATTTT.

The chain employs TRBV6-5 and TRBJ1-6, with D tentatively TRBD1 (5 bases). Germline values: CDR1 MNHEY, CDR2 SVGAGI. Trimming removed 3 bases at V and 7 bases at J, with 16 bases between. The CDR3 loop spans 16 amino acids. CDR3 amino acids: CASSYYDSTGNSPLHF. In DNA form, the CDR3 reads TGTGCCAGCAGTTATTACGACAGTACGGGGAATTCACCCCTCCACTTT.

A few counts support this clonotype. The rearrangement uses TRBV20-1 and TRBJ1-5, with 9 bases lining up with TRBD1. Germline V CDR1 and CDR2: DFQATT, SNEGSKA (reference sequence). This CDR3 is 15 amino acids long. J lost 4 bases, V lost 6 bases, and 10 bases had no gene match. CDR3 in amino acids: CSARSGQGKNQPQHF. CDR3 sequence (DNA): TGCAGTGCCAGAAGCGGACAGGGGAAGAATCAGCCCCAGCATTTT.

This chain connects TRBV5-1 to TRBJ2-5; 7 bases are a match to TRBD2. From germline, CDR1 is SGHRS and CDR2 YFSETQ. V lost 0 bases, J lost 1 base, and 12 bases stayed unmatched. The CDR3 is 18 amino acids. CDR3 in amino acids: CASSLVRGVHGGQETQYF. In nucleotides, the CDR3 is TGCGCCAGCAGCTTGGTCCGGGGGGTCCATGGGGGCCAAGAGACCCAGTACTTC.

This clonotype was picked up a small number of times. The CDR3 sequence is CASSFDLGGEQYF. The CDR3 DNA reads as TGTGCCAGCAGCTTCGACTTGGGAGGAGAGCAGTACTTC. The chain is built from TRBV7-2 and TRBJ2-7; maybe TRBD2 (6 bases). Germline V CDR1 and CDR2: SGHTA, FQGNSA. Trimming shortened V by 3 bases and J by 7 bases, and 13 bases separated the two germline ends. The CDR3 contains 13 residues.

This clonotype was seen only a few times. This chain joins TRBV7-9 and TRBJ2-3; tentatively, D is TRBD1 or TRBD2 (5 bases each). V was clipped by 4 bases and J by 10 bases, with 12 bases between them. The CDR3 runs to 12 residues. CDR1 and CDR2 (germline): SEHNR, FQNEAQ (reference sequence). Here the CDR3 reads CASSSRERSQYF. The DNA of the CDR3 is TGTGCCAGCAGCTCCAGGGAGAGATCGCAGTATTTT.

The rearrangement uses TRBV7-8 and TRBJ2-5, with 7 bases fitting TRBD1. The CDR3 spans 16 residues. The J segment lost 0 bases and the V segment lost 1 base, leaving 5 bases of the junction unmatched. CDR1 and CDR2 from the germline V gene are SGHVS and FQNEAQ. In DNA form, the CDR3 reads TGTGCCAGCAGCTTAGTAGGGGGCCCCAACCAAGAGACCCAGTACTTC. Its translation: CASSLVGGPNQETQYF.

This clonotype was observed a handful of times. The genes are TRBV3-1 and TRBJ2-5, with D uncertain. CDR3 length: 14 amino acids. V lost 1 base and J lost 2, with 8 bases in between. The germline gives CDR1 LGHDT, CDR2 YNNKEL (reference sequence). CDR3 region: CASSQGSLQETQYF. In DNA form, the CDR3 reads TGTGCCAGCAGCCAAGGATCTCTTCAAGAGACCCAGTACTTC.

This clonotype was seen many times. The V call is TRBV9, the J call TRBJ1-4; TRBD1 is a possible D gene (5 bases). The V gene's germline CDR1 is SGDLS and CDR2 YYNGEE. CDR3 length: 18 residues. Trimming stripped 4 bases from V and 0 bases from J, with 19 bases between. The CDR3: CASSPGGAGDATNEKLFF. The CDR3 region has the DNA TGTGCCAGCAGCCCGGGTGGGGCAGGAGACGCAACTAATGAAAAACTGTTTTTT.